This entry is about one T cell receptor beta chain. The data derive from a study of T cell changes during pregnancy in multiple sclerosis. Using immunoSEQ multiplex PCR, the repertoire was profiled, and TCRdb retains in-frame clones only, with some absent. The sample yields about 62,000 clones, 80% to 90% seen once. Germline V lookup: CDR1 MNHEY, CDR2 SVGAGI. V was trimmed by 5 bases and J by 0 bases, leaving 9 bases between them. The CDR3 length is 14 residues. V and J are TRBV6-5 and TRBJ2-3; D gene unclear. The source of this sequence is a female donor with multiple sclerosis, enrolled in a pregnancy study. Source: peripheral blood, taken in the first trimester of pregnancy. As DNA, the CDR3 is TGTGCCAGCAGTGTTAGTCCTAGCACAGATACGCAGTATTTT. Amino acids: CASSVSPSTDTQYF.